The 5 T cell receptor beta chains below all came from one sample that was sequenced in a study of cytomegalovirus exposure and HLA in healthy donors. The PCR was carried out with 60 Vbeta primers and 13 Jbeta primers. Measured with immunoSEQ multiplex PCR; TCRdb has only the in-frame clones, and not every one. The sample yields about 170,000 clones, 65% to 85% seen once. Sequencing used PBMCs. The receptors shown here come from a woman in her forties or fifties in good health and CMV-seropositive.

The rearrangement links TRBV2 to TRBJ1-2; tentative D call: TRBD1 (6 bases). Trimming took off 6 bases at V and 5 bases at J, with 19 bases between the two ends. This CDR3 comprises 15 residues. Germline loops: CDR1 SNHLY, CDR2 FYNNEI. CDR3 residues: CASRNRDPSGYGYTF. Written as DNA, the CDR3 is TGTGCCAGCAGGAACAGGGACCCTTCGGGGTATGGCTACACCTTC.

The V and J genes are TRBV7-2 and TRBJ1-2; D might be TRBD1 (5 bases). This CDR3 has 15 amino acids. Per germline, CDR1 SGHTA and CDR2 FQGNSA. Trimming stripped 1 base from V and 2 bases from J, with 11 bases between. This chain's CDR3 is CASSLEGGVNYGYTF. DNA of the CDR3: TGTGCCAGCAGCTTAGAGGGAGGGGTAAACTATGGCTACACCTTC. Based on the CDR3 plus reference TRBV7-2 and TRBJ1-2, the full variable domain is GAGVSQSPSNKVTEKGKDVELRCDPISGHTALYWYRQSLGQGLEFLIYFQGNSAPDKSGLPSDRFSAERTGGSVSTLTIQRTQQEDSAVYLCASSLEGGVNYGYTFGSGTRLTVV.

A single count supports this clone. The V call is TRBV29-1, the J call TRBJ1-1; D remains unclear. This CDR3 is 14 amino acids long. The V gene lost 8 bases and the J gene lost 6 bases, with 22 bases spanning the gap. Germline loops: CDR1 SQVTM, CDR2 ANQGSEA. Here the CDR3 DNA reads TGCAGCATTCTCAACAGTGGGCCGGTCTCTGAAGCTTTCTTT. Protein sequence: CSILNSGPVSEAFF. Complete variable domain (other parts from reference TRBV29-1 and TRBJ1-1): SAVISQKPSRDICQRGTSLTIQCQVDSQVTMMFWYRQQPGQSLTLIATANQGSEATYESGFVIDKFPISRPNLTFSTLTVSNMSPEDSSIYLCSILNSGPVSEAFFGQGTRLTVV.

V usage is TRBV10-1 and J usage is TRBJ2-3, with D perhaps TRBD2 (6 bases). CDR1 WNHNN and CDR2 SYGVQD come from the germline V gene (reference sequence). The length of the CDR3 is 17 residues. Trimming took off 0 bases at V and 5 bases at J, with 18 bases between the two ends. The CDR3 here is CASSESKVGGRGDTQYF. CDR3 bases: TGCGCCAGCAGTGAGTCGAAAGTCGGAGGGCGAGGAGATACGCAGTATTTT.

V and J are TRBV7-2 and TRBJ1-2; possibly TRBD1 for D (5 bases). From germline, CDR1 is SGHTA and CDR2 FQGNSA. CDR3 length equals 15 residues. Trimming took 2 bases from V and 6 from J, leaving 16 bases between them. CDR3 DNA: TGTGCCAGCAGCTTAACCGCAGGGATTTTAGATGGCTACACCTTC. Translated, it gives CASSLTAGILDGYTF.